These 18 T cell receptor beta chains came from one sample sequenced in a study of cytomegalovirus exposure and HLA in healthy donors. With 60 Vbeta and 13 Jbeta primers, the PCR was carried out. Generated by immunoSEQ multiplex PCR, the TCRdb table keeps only in-frame clones and is missing some. The sample shows fewer than 200,000 clones, about 68% of them seen only once. The sequencing input was PBMCs. The source of these receptors is a man in his late teens or twenties in good health and CMV-seronegative.

The chain joins TRBV5-4 to TRBJ1-2; 9 positions agree with TRBD1. CDR1 is SGHNT, CDR2 YYREEE, per germline (reference sequence). The CDR3 totals 13 residues. V was clipped by 6 bases and J by 8 bases; unmatched bases: 8. The CDR3, as DNA: TGTGCCAGCACCTCCCGGGACAGGGTGGGCTACACCTTC. It codes for CASTSRDRVGYTF.

The chain recombines TRBV19 with TRBJ2-5; no definite D call. Germline CDR1 reads LNHDA; CDR2 reads SQIVND (reference sequence). This CDR3 is built from 14 residues. V dropped 3 bases and J dropped 3 bases, with 11 bases sitting between them. CDR3 DNA sequence: TGTGCCAGTAGTATTTCCTGGGCAGAAGAGACCCAGTACTTC. This translates into CASSISWAEETQYF.

The chain links TRBV6-5 to TRBJ1-6, with TRBD1 matching 9 bases. The CDR3 consists of 15 residues. Germline lookup yields CDR1 MNHEY and CDR2 SVGAGI. With V trimmed by 6 bases and J by 8 bases, 8 bases remained unmatched. CDR3 in DNA: TGTGCCAGCAGCCCCGGGACAGGGTTGGATTCACCCCTCCACTTT. Its translation: CASSPGTGLDSPLHF.

The chain links TRBV6-5 to TRBJ2-7; no clear D gene. Germline V gene sequence: CDR1 MNHEY, CDR2 SVGAGI. This CDR3 region has 15 residues. Trimming removed 0 bases from V and 2 bases from J, with 11 bases in between. The CDR3 is CASSYSISLTYEQYF. The DNA for the CDR3 is TGTGCCAGCAGTTACTCGATATCACTTACCTACGAGCAGTACTTC.

This chain uses TRBV6-5 with TRBJ2-7, with D perhaps TRBD1 (5 bases). This CDR3 is built from 14 residues. The V gene lost 2 bases and the J gene lost 3 bases, with 11 bases spanning the gap. Germline-derived CDR1 and CDR2 are MNHEY and SVGAGI. CDR3 bases: TGTGCCAGCAGTTACGACCAGGGCGACTACGAGCAGTACTTC. Translating gives CASSYDQGDYEQYF.

This chain joins TRBV4-3 and TRBJ2-5; TRBD2 matches at 10 bases. Germline CDR1 reads LGHNA; CDR2 reads YSLEER. Trimming at V came to 0 bases and at J to 5 bases, leaving 9 bases not matched to a gene. The CDR3 has 17 residues. The CDR3 DNA reads TGCGCCAGCAGCCAAGAAGGGCTCGCTAGCGGGAGCGAGACCCAGTACTTC. Translation gives CASSQEGLASGSETQYF.

This chain connects TRBV7-2 to TRBJ2-7, with D possibly matching TRBD2 (5 bases). CDR3 length: 17 residues. Germline loops: CDR1 SGHTA, CDR2 FQGNSA. Trimming pared 2 bases from V and 6 bases from J, leaving 23 bases between. The CDR3: CASSLISGGGPIREQYF. In nucleotides, the CDR3 is TGTGCCAGCAGCTTAATCTCGGGCGGCGGGCCGATTCGCGAGCAGTACTTC.

This rearrangement joins TRBV5-1 to TRBJ2-7; weak D call: TRBD1 (6 bases). Trimming took off 0 bases at V and 11 bases at J, with 18 bases between the two ends. The germline V gene encodes CDR1 SGHRS and CDR2 YFSETQ. The CDR3 runs 14 residues. CDR3 region: CASSLGPLGAEEYF. CDR3 nucleotides: TGCGCCAGCAGCTTGGGGCCCCTGGGGGCGGAGGAGTACTTC.

Here the CDR3 reads CASSVAGLAGDTQYF. CDR3 coding DNA: TGTGCCAGCAGCGTAGCGGGACTAGCAGGAGATACGCAGTATTTT. The chain has TRBV9 and TRBJ2-3, with 9 bases matching TRBD2. The CDR3 has 15 residues. Looked up from germline, CDR1 is SGDLS and CDR2 is YYNGEE. V was clipped by 0 bases and J by 5 bases; unmatched bases: 4.

This clone appeared once. This chain connects TRBV28 to TRBJ2-5, with a possible D match to TRBD1 (7 bases). The J call could be wrong; TRBJ2-7 is a better fit for the DNA end. Germline CDR1 and CDR2: MDHEN and SYDVKM. The CDR3 contains 15 residues. CDR3 nucleotides: TGTGCCAGCACCCCCTCAGGGGGAGGAACCTACGAGCAGTACTTC. This translates into CASTPSGGGTYEQYF.

The chain links TRBV18 to TRBJ2-5; TRBD2 might be the D (6 bases). The tail of the sequence fits TRBJ2-7 better, so the J call may be wrong. This CDR3 has 15 residues. CDR1 KGHSH and CDR2 LQKENI come from the germline V gene. The CDR3 DNA sequence: TGTGCCAGCTCACCACCGGGGGGTTATCCCTACGAGCAGTACTTC. As protein: CASSPPGGYPYEQYF.

This clone is a singleton in its sample. The chain has TRBV30 and TRBJ2-7; D gene ambiguous. Germline CDR1 is GTSNPN and CDR2 is SVGIG (reference sequence). This CDR3 spans 11 amino acids. Deletions cut 2 bases from V and 2 bases from J, with 4 bases between. As DNA, the CDR3 is TGTGCCTGGAGTAATACCTACGAGCAGTACTTC. This sequence encodes CAWSNTYEQYF.

V gene TRBV28 combines with J gene TRBJ1-4; D may be TRBD1 (6 bases). Trimming removed 3 bases at V and 8 bases at J, with 16 bases between. Germline assignment: CDR1 MDHEN and CDR2 SYDVKM. This CDR3 has 15 residues. CDR3 coding DNA: TGTGCCAGCAGTTTCGGGGGGCCCAAGGGGGAAAAACTGTTTTTT. This sequence encodes CASSFGGPKGEKLFF.

The gene calls are TRBV9 and TRBJ1-6; D unclear. CDR1 and CDR2 from the germline V gene are SGDLS and YYNGEE. The V and J ends lost 0 bases and 14 bases respectively, with 15 bases between them. There are 14 residues in the CDR3. The CDR3 protein is CASSVAEGLQALHF. The DNA for the CDR3 is TGTGCCAGCAGCGTAGCTGAGGGCCTTCAGGCCCTCCACTTT.

The chain recombines TRBV13 with TRBJ1-1; D gene uncertain. This CDR3 has 13 amino acids. The V and J ends lost 0 bases and 1 base respectively, with 3 bases between them. Germline V lookup: CDR1 PRHDT, CDR2 FYEKMQ (reference sequence). The CDR3 is CASSLGANTEAFF. DNA for the CDR3: TGTGCCAGCAGCTTAGGAGCGAACACTGAAGCTTTCTTT.

The V call is TRBV5-1, the J call TRBJ1-4; 8 bases agree with TRBD1. The germline CDR1 and CDR2 sequences are SGHRS and YFSETQ. The V gene end was trimmed by 4 bases and the J gene end by 10 bases; junction bases not matched to a gene: 9. There are 14 residues in the CDR3. CDR3 coding DNA: TGCGCCAGCAGCCAAAGGACAGGGCAAGGAAAACTGTTTTTT. Encoded protein: CASSQRTGQGKLFF.

Here the CDR3 DNA reads TGTGCCAGCATTTTCAGCGCAGGGGACGGGCCTGGGGATGAGCAGTTCTTC. It yields the protein CASIFSAGDGPGDEQFF. The gene calls are TRBV7-9 and TRBJ2-1; a possible D gene is TRBD1 (6 bases). The CDR3 runs 17 residues. The ends were cut back, 7 bases at V and 8 bases at J, with 27 bases in the middle. The germline gives CDR1 SEHNR, CDR2 FQNEAQ (reference sequence).

The genes are TRBV5-1 and TRBJ2-6; TRBD2 might be the D (5 bases). CDR1 and CDR2 from the germline V gene are SGHRS and YFSETQ. Trimming removed 1 base from V and 4 bases from J, with 12 bases in between. This CDR3 has 16 amino acids. The DNA for the CDR3 is TGCGCCAGCAGCTTGAGTGCCTCGGGGGGGGCCAACGTCCTGACTTTC. Translated: CASSLSASGGANVLTF.